A selection of T cell receptor beta chains follows, all from one sample in a study of blood T cells in healthy people across ages. TCRdb analysed the 5' RACE reads with MiXCR anew, one entry per CDR3 protein. The table lists over a million distinct CDR3 sequences, roughly two fifths of them singletons. Sequencing used blood. The receptor source for this set is a woman in her late teens or twenties in good health. CDR3s include the opening cysteine and the closing phenylalanine or tryptophan. Each record gives: V gene, J gene, CDR3 protein.

V: TRBV27
J: TRBJ1-4
CDR3: CASSLRGRGWSNEKLFF

V: TRBV20-1
J: TRBJ1-2
CDR3: CSARDGGLLGYGYTF

V: TRBV28
J: TRBJ2-3
CDR3: CASSFLGGPSTDTQYF

V: TRBV21-1
J: TRBJ1-2
CDR3: CASSKDAGFVYGYTF

V: TRBV7-9
J: TRBJ1-2
CDR3: CASSPGREPYGYTF

V: TRBV24-1
J: TRBJ2-1
CDR3: CATSDFRHSGYNEQFF

V: TRBV9
J: TRBJ1-1
CDR3: CASSVEIGALNTEAFF

V: TRBV7-9
J: TRBJ2-7
CDR3: CASSSGGSVLEQYF

V: TRBV20-1
J: TRBJ2-7
CDR3: CSARKGQGFHEQYF

V: TRBV29-1
J: TRBJ2-7
CDR3: CSVFGGKYEQYF

V: TRBV27
J: TRBJ1-5
CDR3: CASSFVGNQPQHF

V: TRBV4-3
J: TRBJ2-1
CDR3: CASSQDSLKTWDRGDEQFF

V: TRBV29-1
J: TRBJ2-5
CDR3: CSVYGVLQTQYF

V: TRBV27
J: TRBJ1-4
CDR3: CASSFWGATNEKLFF

V: TRBV12-5
J: TRBJ1-1
CDR3: CASAPSWGSEAFF

V: TRBV9
J: TRBJ1-2
CDR3: CASKPTAGQGGYTF

V: TRBV7-9
J: TRBJ2-7
CDR3: CASSLESQVLAGVYHEQYF

V: TRBV27
J: TRBJ2-1
CDR3: CASSLSGGDSYYNEQFF

V: TRBV4-3
J: NA
CDR3: CASSQDLMGTRAYEQYF

V: TRBV4-1
J: TRBJ1-1
CDR3: CASSQSVLNTEAFF

V: TRBV12-3/TRBV12-4
J: NA
CDR3: CASSSPGASEQYF

V: TRBV4-3
J: TRBJ2-7
CDR3: CASSQVYLAEFSYEQYF

V: TRBV27
J: TRBJ2-7
CDR3: CASKAVYNEQYF

V: TRBV21-1
J: TRBJ2-7
CDR3: CASSKIGRVLVDEQYF

V: TRBV25-1
J: TRBJ2-7
CDR3: CASRASGLSYKQYF

V: TRBV24-1
J: TRBJ2-5
CDR3: CATSDRGETQYF

V: TRBV20-1
J: TRBJ2-1
CDR3: CSARDYGNEQFF

V: TRBV7-7
J: TRBJ2-1
CDR3: CASSLAGLAYETQFF

V: TRBV5-6
J: TRBJ2-4
CDR3: CASSLAGTKNIQYF

V: TRBV18
J: TRBJ2-3
CDR3: CASSPNDYSTDTQYF

V: TRBV6-5
J: TRBJ2-1
CDR3: CASSPTSGTDNEQFF

V: TRBV11-2
J: TRBJ2-1
CDR3: CASSDTRGNEQFF

V: TRBV7-8
J: TRBJ2-1
CDR3: CASSLAPGLAYEQFF

V: TRBV6-5
J: TRBJ1-2
CDR3: CASSNQGDYGYTF

V: TRBV18
J: TRBJ2-1
CDR3: CASSPIQYNEQFF

V: TRBV7-2
J: TRBJ2-3
CDR3: CASSLRDGITDTQYF

V: TRBV7-2
J: NA
CDR3: CASSFGVRNEQYF

V: TRBV27
J: TRBJ1-6
CDR3: CASSLLSIQGPWPNSPLHF

V: TRBV4-1
J: TRBJ2-7
CDR3: CASSQTDRDSYEQYF

V: TRBV20-1
J: TRBJ2-5
CDR3: CSARALRAGGDQETQYF

V: TRBV12-3/TRBV12-4
J: TRBJ1-5
CDR3: CASSARQGVQPQHF

V: TRBV7-8
J: TRBJ1-2
CDR3: CASSNRGTNYGYTF

V: TRBV4-1
J: TRBJ2-1
CDR3: CASSSLVGSEQFF

V: TRBV7-9
J: TRBJ1-1
CDR3: CAGDSQNTEAFF

V: TRBV27
J: TRBJ1-5
CDR3: CASSSGTGGGLPQHF

V: TRBV6-5
J: TRBJ2-7
CDR3: CTSARAEAYEQYF

V: TRBV29-1
J: TRBJ2-3
CDR3: CSVDLQGSTDTQYF

V: TRBV7-9
J: TRBJ1-4
CDR3: CASSGSGLANEKLFF

V: TRBV20-1
J: TRBJ2-3
CDR3: CSAAWAGVSTDTQYF

V: TRBV20-1
J: TRBJ1-2
CDR3: CSAYGQGAWYGYTF

V: TRBV6-1
J: TRBJ1-1
CDR3: CASSGVSWGTEAFF

V: TRBV16
J: TRBJ2-5
CDR3: CASSTTGIGVTQYF

V: TRBV7-3
J: TRBJ2-7
CDR3: CAPTASYEQYF

V: TRBV7-2
J: TRBJ1-3
CDR3: CASSPQGIGSTIYF

V: TRBV9
J: TRBJ1-6
CDR3: CASSVASINSPLHF

V: TRBV6-5
J: TRBJ2-7
CDR3: CASRGTDRLYEQYF

V: TRBV20-1
J: TRBJ1-2
CDR3: CSARSLENNYGYTF

V: TRBV6-5
J: TRBJ2-1
CDR3: CASSAGTGGHEQFF

V: TRBV29-1
J: TRBJ2-1
CDR3: CSVRTPGLAESNEQFF